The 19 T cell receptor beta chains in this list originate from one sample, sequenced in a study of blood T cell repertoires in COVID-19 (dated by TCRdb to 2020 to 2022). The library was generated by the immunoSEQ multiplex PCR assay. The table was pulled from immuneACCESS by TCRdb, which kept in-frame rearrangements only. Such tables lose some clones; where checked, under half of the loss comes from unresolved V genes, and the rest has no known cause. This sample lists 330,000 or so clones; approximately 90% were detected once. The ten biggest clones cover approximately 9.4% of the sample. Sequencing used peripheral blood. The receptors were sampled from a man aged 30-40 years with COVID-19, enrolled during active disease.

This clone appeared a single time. The CDR3 DNA is TGTGCCAGCAGCCTAAACTCGCGATACGAGCAGTACTTC. This sequence encodes CASSLNSRYEQYF. The rearrangement joins TRBV6-6 to TRBJ2-7; D is undetermined. CDR1 is MNHNY and CDR2 is SVGAGI in the germline V gene (reference sequence). Trimming shortened V by 6 bases and J by 4 bases, and 13 bases separated the two germline ends. There are 13 residues in the CDR3.

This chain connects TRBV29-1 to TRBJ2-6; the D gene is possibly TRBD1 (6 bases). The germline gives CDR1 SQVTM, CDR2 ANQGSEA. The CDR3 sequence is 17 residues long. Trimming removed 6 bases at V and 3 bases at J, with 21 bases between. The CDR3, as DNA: TGCAGCGTGGTACAAGAACAGGGCAATTTTGGGGCCAACGTCCTGACTTTC. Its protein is CSVVQEQGNFGANVLTF. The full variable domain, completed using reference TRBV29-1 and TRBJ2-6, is SAVISQKPSRDICQRGTSLTIQCQVDSQVTMMFWYRQQPGQSLTLIATANQGSEATYESGFVIDKFPISRPNLTFSTLTVSNMSPEDSSIYLCSVVQEQGNFGANVLTFGAGSRLTVL.

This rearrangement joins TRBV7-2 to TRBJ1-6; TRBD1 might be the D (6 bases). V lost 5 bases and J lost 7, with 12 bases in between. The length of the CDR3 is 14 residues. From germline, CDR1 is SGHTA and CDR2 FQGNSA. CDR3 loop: CASSPQGDNSPLHF. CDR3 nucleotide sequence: TGTGCCAGCAGCCCACAGGGTGACAATTCACCCCTCCACTTT.

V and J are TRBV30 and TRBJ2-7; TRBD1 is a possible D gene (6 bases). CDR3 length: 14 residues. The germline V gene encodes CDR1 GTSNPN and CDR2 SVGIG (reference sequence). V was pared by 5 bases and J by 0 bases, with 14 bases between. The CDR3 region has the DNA TGTGCCTGGTTCGACAGGTCTAGCTCCTACGAGCAGTACTTC. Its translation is CAWFDRSSSYEQYF. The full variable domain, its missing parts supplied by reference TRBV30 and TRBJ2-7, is SQTIHQWPATLVQPVGSPLSLECTVEGTSNPNLYWYRQAAGRGLQLLFYSVGIGQISSEVPQNLSASRPQDRQFILSSKKLLLSDSGFYLCAWFDRSSSYEQYFGPGTRLTVT.

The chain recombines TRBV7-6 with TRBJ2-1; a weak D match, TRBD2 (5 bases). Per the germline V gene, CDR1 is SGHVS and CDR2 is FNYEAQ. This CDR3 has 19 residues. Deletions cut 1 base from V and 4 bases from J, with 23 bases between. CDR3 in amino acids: CASSLGAQPGSLGYNEQFF. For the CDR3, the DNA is TGTGCCAGCAGCTTAGGGGCCCAACCGGGGTCGCTGGGGTACAATGAGCAGTTCTTC.

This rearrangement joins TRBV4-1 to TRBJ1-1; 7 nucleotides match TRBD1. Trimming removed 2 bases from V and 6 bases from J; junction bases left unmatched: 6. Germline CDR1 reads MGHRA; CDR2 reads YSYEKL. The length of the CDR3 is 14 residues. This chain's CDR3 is CASSQHPGTAEAFF. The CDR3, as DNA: TGCGCCAGCAGCCAACACCCCGGGACAGCTGAAGCTTTCTTT.

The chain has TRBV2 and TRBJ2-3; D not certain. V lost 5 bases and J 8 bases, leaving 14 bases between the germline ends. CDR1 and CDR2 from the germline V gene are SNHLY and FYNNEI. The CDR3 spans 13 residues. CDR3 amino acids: CASSSPTGGTQYF. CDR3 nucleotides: TGTGCCAGCAGTTCCCCCACCGGCGGTACGCAGTATTTT.

CDR3 in DNA: TGTGCCAGCAGACTACGGGCGGGGACAGGGGGTGTCACTGAAGCTTTCTTT. Its translation is CASRLRAGTGGVTEAFF. J is TRBJ1-1 and V is TRBV7-3, with TRBD1 matching over 11 bases. With 6 bases clipped from V and 4 bases from J, the junction kept 13 bases outside the gene matches. CDR1 and CDR2 (germline): SGHTA, FQGTGA. There are 17 residues in the CDR3.

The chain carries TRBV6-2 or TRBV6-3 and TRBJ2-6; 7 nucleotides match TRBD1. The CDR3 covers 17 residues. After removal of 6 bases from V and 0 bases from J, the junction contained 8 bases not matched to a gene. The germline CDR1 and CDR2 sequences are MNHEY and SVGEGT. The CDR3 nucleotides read TGTGCCAGCAGCTCGAGGACAGGCCCCTCTGGGGCCAACGTCCTGACTTTC. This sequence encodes CASSSRTGPSGANVLTF.

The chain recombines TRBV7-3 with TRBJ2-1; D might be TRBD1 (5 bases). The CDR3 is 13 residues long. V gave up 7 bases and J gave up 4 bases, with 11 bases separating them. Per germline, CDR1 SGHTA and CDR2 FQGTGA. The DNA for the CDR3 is TGTGCCAGCACCTGGGGCCGTTACAATGAGCAGTTCTTC. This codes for CASTWGRYNEQFF.

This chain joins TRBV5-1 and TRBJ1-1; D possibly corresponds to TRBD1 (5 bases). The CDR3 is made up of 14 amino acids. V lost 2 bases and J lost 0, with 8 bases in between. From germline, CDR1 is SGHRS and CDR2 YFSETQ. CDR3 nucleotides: TGCGCCAGCAGCTTCCGGGGGGTGAACACTGAAGCTTTCTTT. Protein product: CASSFRGVNTEAFF. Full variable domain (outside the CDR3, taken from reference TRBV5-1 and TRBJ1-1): KAGVTQTPRYLIKTRGQQVTLSCSPISGHRSVSWYQQTPGQGLQFLFEYFSETQRNKGNFPGRFSGRQFSNSRSEMNVSTLELGDSALYLCASSFRGVNTEAFFGQGTRLTVV.

The CDR3 DNA reads TGTGCCAGCAGAGCCGCTCCACAGGGGGCGGGCGGGGAGCTGTTTTTT. Amino acid sequence: CASRAAPQGAGGELFF. The J gene is TRBJ2-2, the V gene TRBV7-3; TRBD1 agrees at 9 bases. The V gene's germline CDR1 is SGHTA and CDR2 FQGTGA. The CDR3 is made up of 16 amino acids. V shed 6 bases, J shed 7 bases, and the junction held 12 bases outside the gene matches. Supplemented by reference TRBV7-3 and TRBJ2-2, the full variable domain reads GAGVSQTPSNKVTEKGKYVELRCDPISGHTALYWYRQSLGQGPEFLIYFQGTGAADDSGLPNDRFFAVRPEGSVSTLKIQRTERGDSAVYLCASRAAPQGAGGELFFGEGSRLTVL.

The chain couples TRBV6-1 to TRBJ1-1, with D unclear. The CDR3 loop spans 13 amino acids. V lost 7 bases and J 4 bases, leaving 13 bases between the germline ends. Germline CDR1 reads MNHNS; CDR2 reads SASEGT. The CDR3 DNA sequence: TGTGCCAGCATCACGGGGTCGTTCACTGAAGCTTTCTTT. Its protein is CASITGSFTEAFF.

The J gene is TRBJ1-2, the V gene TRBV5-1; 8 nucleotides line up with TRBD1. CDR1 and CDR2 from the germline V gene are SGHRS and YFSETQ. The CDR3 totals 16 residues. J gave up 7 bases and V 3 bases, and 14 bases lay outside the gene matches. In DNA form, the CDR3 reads TGCGCCAGCAGCTCCGCGGGACAGGTACTCTCGGCTGGCTACACCTTC. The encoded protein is CASSSAGQVLSAGYTF.

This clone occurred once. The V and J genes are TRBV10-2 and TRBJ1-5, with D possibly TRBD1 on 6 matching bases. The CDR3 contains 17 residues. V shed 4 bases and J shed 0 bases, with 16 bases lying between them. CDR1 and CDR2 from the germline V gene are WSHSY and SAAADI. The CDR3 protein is CASSVSRGAASNQPQHF. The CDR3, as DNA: TGCGCCAGCAGTGTATCACGGGGGGCCGCTAGCAATCAGCCCCAGCATTTT.

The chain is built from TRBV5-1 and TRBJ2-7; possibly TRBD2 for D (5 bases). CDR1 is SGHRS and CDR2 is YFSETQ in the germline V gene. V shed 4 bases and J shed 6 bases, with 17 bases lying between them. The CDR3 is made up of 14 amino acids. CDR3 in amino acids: CASSPIEGGLEQYF. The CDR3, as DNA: TGCGCCAGCAGCCCTATTGAGGGTGGGCTCGAGCAGTACTTC.

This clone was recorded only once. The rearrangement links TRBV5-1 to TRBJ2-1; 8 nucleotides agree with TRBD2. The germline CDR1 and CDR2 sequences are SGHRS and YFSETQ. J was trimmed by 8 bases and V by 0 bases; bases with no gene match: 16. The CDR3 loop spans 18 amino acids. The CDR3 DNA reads TGCGCCAGCAGCTTGGCCCAGCGCGGGAGGATTAAGGGCGATGAGCAGTTCTTC. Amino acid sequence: CASSLAQRGRIKGDEQFF.

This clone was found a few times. Here the CDR3 reads CASSVSGRVLFF. CDR3 nucleotide sequence: TGTGCCAGCAGCGTCAGCGGGAGAGTGCTGTTTTTT. V usage is TRBV9 and J usage is TRBJ2-2; 8 positions match TRBD2. V lost 2 bases, J lost 13 bases, and 4 bases stayed unmatched. This CDR3 spans 12 amino acids. CDR1 is SGDLS and CDR2 is YYNGEE in the germline V gene.

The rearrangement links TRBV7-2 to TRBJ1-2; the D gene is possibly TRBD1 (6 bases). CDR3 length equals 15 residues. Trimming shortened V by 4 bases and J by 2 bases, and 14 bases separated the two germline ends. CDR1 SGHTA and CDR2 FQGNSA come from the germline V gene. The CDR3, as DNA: TGTGCCAGCAGCTATAACAGGGTACTCAACTATGGCTACACCTTC. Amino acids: CASSYNRVLNYGYTF.